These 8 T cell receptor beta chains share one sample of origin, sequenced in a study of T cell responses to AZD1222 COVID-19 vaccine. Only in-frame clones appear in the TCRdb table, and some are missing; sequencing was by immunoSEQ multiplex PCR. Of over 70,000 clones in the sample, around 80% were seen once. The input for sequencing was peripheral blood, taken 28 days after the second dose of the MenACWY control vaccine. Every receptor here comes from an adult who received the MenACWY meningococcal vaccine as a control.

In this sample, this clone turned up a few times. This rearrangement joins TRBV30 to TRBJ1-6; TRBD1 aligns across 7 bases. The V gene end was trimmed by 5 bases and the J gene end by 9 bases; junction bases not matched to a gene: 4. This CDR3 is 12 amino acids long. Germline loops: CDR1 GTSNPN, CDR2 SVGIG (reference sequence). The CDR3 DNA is TGTGCCTGGGACAGGGTCACTTCACCCCTCCACTTT. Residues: CAWDRVTSPLHF.

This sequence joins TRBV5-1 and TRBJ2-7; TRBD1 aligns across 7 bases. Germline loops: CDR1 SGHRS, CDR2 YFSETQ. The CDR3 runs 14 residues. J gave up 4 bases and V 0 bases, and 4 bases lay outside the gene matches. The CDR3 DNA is TGCGCCAGCAGCTTGGGGACAGGAGGTTACGAGCAGTACTTC. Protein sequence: CASSLGTGGYEQYF.

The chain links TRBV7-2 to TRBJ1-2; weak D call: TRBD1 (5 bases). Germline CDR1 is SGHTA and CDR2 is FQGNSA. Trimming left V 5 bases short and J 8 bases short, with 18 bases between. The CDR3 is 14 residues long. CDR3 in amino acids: CASSRGLGGEGYTF. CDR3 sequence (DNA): TGTGCCAGCAGCCGGGGGTTGGGAGGGGAAGGCTACACCTTC.

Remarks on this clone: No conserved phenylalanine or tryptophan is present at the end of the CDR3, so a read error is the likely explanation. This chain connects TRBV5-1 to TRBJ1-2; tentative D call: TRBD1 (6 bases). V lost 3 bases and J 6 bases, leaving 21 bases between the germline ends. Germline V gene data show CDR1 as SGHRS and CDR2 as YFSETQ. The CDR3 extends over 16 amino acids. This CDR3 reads CASSSGQGRVLDGYTS. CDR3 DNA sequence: TGCGCCAGCAGCTCCGGTCAGGGGCGGGTCTTGGATGGCTACACCTCC.

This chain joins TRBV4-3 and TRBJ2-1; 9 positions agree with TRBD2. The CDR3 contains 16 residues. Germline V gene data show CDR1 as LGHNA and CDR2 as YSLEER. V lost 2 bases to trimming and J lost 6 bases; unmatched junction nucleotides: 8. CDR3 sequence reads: CASSQRRAGGLNEQFF. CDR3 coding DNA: TGCGCCAGCAGCCAACGAAGGGCGGGGGGGCTCAATGAGCAGTTCTTC.

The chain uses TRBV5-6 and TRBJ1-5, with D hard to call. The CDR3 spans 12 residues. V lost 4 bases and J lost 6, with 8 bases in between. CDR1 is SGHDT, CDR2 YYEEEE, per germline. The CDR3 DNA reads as TGTGCCAGCAGCCTGGCGGGTCAGCCCCAGCATTTT. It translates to CASSLAGQPQHF.

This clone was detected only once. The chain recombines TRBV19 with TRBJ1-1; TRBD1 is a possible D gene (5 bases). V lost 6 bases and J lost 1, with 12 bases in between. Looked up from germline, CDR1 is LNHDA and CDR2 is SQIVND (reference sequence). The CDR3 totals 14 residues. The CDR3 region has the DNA TGTGCCAGTAGGGGGCCTGAGCGGAACACTGAAGCTTTCTTT. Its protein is CASRGPERNTEAFF.

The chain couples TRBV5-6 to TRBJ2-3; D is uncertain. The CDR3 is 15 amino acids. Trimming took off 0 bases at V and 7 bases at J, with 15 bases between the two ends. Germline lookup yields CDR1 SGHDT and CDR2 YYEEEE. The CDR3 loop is CASSLDGQWVNTQYF. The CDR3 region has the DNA TGTGCCAGCAGCTTGGATGGGCAGTGGGTCAATACGCAGTATTTT.